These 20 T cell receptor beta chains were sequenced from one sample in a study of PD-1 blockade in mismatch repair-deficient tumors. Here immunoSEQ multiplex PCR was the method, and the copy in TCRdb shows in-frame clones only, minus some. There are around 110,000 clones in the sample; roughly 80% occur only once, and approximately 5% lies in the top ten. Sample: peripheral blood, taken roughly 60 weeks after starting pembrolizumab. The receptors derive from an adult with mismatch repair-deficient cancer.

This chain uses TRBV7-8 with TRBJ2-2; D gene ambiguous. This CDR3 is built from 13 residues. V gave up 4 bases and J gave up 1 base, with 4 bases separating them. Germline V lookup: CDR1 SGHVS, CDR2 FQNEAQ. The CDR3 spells CASSWRNTGELFF. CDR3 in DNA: TGTGCCAGCAGCTGGCGGAACACCGGGGAGCTGTTTTTT.

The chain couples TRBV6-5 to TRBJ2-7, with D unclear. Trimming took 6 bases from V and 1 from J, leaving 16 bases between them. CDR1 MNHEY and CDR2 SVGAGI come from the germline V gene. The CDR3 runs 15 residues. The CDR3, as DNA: TGTGCCAGCAGCCCCACCTTCAGATATTCCTACGAGCAGTACTTC. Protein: CASSPTFRYSYEQYF.

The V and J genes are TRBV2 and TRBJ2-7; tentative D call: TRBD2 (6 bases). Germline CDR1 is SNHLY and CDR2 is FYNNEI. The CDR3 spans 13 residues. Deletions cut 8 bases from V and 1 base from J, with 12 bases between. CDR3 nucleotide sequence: TGTGCCAGCTTGGTCGGGAGTTCCTACGAGCAGTACTTC. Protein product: CASLVGSSYEQYF.

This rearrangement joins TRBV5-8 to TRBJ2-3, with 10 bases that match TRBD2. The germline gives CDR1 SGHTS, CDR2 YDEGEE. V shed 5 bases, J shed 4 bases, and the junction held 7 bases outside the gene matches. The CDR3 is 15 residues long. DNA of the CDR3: TGTGCCAGCAGTCTTGGGACTAGCGACTCAGATACGCAGTATTTT. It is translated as CASSLGTSDSDTQYF.

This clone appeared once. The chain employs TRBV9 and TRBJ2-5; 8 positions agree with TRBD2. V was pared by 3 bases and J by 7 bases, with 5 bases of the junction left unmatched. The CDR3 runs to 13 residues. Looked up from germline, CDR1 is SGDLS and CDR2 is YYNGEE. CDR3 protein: CASSGRAGATQYF. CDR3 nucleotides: TGTGCCAGCAGCGGCCGAGCGGGAGCGACCCAGTACTTC.

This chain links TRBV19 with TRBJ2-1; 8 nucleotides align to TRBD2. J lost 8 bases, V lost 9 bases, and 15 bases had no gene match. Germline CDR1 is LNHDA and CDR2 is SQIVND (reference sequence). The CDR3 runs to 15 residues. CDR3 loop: CASAWAASGQDEQFF. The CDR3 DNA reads TGTGCCAGCGCGTGGGCGGCTAGCGGGCAGGATGAGCAGTTCTTC.

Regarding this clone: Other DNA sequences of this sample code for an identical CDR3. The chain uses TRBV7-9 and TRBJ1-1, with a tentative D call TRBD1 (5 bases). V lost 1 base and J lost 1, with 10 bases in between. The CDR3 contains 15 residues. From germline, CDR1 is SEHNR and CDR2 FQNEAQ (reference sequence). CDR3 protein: CASSLVSGKNTEAFF. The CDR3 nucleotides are TGTGCCAGCAGCTTAGTTTCAGGGAAGAACACTGAAGCTTTCTTT.

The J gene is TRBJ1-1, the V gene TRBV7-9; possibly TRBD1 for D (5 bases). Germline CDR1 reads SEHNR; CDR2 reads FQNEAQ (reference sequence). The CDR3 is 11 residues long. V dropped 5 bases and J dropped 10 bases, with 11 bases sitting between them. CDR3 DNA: TGTGCCAGCAGCCAAGGGGACGGAGCTTTCTTT. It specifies CASSQGDGAFF.

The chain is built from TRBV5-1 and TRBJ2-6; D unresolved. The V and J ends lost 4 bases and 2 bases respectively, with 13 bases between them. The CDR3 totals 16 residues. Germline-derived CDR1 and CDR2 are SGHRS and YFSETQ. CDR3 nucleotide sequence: TGCGCCAGCAGCAGCTTGGTGTCAACTGGGGCCAACGTCCTGACTTTC. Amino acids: CASSSLVSTGANVLTF.

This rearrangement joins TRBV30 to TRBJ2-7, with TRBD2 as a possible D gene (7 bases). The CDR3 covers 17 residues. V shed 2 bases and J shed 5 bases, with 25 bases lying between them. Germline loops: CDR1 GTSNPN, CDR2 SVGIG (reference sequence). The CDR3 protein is CAWSRSRVPGGAHEQYF. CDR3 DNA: TGTGCCTGGAGTAGAAGCAGGGTCCCTGGGGGGGCCCACGAGCAGTACTTC.

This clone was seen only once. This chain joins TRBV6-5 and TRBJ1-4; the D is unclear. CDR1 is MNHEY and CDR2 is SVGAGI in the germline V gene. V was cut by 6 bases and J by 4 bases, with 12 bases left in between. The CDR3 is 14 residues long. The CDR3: CASSSHERNEKLFF. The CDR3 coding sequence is TGTGCCAGCAGCTCACATGAACGTAATGAAAAACTGTTTTTT.

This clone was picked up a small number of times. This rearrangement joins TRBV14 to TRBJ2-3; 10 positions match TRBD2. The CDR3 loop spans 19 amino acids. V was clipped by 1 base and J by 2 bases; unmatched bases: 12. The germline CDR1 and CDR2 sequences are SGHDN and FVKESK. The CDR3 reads CASSQVETGLAYLTDTQYF. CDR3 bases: TGTGCCAGCAGCCAAGTAGAGACGGGACTAGCGTACCTCACAGATACGCAGTATTTT.

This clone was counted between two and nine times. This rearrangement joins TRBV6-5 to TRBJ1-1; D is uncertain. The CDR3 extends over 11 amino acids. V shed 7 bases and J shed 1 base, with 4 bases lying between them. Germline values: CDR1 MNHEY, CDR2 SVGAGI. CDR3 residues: CASKRNTEAFF. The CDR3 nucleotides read TGTGCCAGCAAGCGGAACACTGAAGCTTTCTTT.

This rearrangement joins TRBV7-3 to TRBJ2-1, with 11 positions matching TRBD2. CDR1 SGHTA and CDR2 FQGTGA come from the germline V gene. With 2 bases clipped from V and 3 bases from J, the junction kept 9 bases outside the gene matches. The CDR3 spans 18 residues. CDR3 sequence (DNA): TGTGCCAGCAGCTTATCCCGGGGGACTAGCGGCTACTACAATGAGCAGTTCTTC. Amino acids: CASSLSRGTSGYYNEQFF. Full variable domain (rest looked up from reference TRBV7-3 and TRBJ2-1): GAGVSQTPSNKVTEKGKYVELRCDPISGHTALYWYRQSLGQGPEFLIYFQGTGAADDSGLPNDRFFAVRPEGSVSTLKIQRTERGDSAVYLCASSLSRGTSGYYNEQFFGPGTRLTVL.

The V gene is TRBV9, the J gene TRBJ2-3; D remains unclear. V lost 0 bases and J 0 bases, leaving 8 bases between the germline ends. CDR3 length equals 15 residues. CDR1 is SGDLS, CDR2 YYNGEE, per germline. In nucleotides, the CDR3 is TGTGCCAGCAGCGTAGTAGGCGGAAGCACAGATACGCAGTATTTT. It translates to CASSVVGGSTDTQYF. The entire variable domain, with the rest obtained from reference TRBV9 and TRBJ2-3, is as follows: DSGVTQTPKHLITATGQRVTLRCSPRSGDLSVYWYQQSLDQGLQFLIQYYNGEERAKGNILERFSAQQFPDLHSELNLSSLELGDSALYFCASSVVGGSTDTQYFGPGTRLTVL.

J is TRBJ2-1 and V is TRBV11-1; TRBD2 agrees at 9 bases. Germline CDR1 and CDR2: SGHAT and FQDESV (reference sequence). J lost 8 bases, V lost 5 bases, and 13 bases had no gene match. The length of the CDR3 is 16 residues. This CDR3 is CASSPISGRYLHEQFF. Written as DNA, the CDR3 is TGTGCCAGCAGCCCTATAAGCGGGAGGTACCTACATGAGCAGTTCTTC.

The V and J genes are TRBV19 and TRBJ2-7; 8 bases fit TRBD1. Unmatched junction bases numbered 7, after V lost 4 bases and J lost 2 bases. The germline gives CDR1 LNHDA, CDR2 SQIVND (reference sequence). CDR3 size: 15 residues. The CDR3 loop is CASSRDGQGTYEQYF. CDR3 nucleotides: TGTGCCAGTAGTAGGGATGGACAGGGAACCTACGAGCAGTACTTC.

The DNA for the CDR3 is TGTGCCAGCAGTAGACAGGGACGGGGAGTAGGGTCCTACGAGCAGTACTTC. Translation gives CASSRQGRGVGSYEQYF. This chain links TRBV27 with TRBJ2-7; 7 nucleotides line up with TRBD1. Germline V gene lookup returns CDR1 MNHEY and CDR2 SMNVEV (reference sequence). The CDR3 spans 17 residues. The V segment lost 5 bases and the J segment 1 base; nucleotides outside the gene matches: 14.

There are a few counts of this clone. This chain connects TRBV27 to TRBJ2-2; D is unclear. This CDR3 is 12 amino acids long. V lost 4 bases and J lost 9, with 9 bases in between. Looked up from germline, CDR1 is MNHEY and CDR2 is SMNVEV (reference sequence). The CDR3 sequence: CASSSGRRELFF. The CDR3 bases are TGTGCCAGCAGTTCTGGACGTCGGGAGCTGTTTTTT.

The CDR3 region is CASSLQRSGANVLTF. CDR3 DNA: TGTGCCAGCAGCCTCCAGAGGTCTGGGGCCAACGTCCTGACTTTC. V and J are TRBV7-6 and TRBJ2-6; D call uncertain. The germline gives CDR1 SGHVS, CDR2 FNYEAQ. The CDR3 covers 15 residues. With 5 bases removed from V and 1 base from J, the gap between germline ends came to 9 bases.